The following is a TCR beta chain sequence with its context. The data were obtained in a study of blood T cell repertoires in COVID-19. Authors' analysis steps: Amplified reference gene primers provided the basis for estimating nucleated cell counts. Assay: immunoSEQ multiplex PCR; the TCRdb copy retains only in-frame clones and omits some. That table supplies the V and J calls and clone size; D and trimming were determined from the DNA. The sample holds tens of thousands of clones, roughly 70% seen once. Germline assignment: CDR1 LNHDA and CDR2 SQIVND (reference sequence). The CDR3 has 14 residues. With V trimmed by 4 bases and J by 2 bases, 2 bases remained unmatched.

The chain couples TRBV19 to TRBJ2-7, with 10 bases aligning to TRBD1. This clonotype was sampled from a man in his 70s with COVID-19, enrolled during active disease. The sample comprised peripheral blood. The CDR3, as DNA: TGTGCCAGTAGTACCGGGACAGGGGCCTACGAGCAGTACTTC. Amino acid sequence: CASSTGTGAYEQYF.